The TCR beta chain under discussion was sequenced for a study of blood T cell repertoires in COVID-19. V lost 5 bases and J 5 bases, leaving 18 bases between the germline ends. CDR1 MNHEY and CDR2 SVGAGI come from the germline V gene. CDR3 length: 15 amino acids. Grouping used clinical history reported by participants in a survey and questionnaire. Authors' methods: Using reference gene primer amplification, nucleated cell counts were estimated. TCRdb keeps only in-frame clones here, not all; method: immunoSEQ multiplex PCR. That table is the source of V, J and clone size, and D and trimming were worked out from the DNA. The sample lists some 250,000 clones, approximately 90% occurring once.

Sequences were obtained from PBMCs or T cells enriched from blood (not recorded which). This receptor was obtained from a man aged 35-49 years who had recovered from COVID-19. This sequence joins TRBV6-5 and TRBJ2-5; D is possibly TRBD1 (8 bases). The CDR3 loop is CASSPLGQGGETQYF. The CDR3 coding sequence is TGTGCCAGCAGTCCCCTCGGACAGGGAGGGGAGACCCAGTACTTC.